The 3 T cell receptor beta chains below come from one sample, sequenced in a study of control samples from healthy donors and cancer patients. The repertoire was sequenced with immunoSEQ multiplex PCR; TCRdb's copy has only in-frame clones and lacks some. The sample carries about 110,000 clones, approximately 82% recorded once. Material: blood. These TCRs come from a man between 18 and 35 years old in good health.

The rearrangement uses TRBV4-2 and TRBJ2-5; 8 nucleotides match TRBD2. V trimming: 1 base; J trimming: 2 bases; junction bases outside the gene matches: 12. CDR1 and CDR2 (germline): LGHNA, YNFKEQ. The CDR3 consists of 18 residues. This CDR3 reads CASSQARLAGRNQETQYF. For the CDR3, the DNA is TGTGCCAGCAGCCAAGCACGGTTAGCGGGGCGGAATCAAGAGACCCAGTACTTC.

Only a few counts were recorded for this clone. CDR3 region: CASSSRLAGSTDTQYF. DNA of the CDR3: TGTGCCAGCAGCTCTAGACTAGCGGGAAGCACAGATACGCAGTATTTT. V and J are TRBV7-6 and TRBJ2-3; 11 nucleotides agree with TRBD2. V lost 4 bases and J lost 0; bases outside the gene matches: 3. The CDR3 has 16 residues. Per germline, CDR1 SGHVS and CDR2 FNYEAQ.

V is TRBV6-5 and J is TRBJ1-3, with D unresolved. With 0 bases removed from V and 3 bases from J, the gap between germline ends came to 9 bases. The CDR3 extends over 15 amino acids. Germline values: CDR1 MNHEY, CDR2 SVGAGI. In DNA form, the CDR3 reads TGTGCCAGCAGTTACTCGCGGGGAGGTGGAAACACCATATATTTT. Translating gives CASSYSRGGGNTIYF.